This T cell receptor (beta chain) comes out of a study of blood T cell repertoires in COVID-19. About the research overall: The study drew acute and convalescent COVID-19 samples from the United States, Italy and Spain. T cells, B-cell-depleted T cells, or PBMCs provided the cDNA or gDNA that served as material.

The CDR3 spans 16 residues. The V end lost 2 bases, the J end lost 1 base, and 14 bases lay between the germline ends. Germline V gives CDR1 LGHNA, CDR2 YNFKEQ. TCRdb keeps only in-frame clones here, not all; method: immunoSEQ multiplex PCR. Of some 87,000 clones in the sample, around 87% were seen once. This clone has a handful of counts. The TCR was taken from a human donor in a cohort sampled during active COVID-19. Sequenced material: peripheral blood. V and J are TRBV4-2 and TRBJ1-1; possibly TRBD1 for D (6 bases). The CDR3 protein is CASSQSSTGRNTEAFF. In nucleotides, the CDR3 is TGTGCCAGCAGCCAATCAAGTACAGGGAGGAACACTGAAGCTTTCTTT.